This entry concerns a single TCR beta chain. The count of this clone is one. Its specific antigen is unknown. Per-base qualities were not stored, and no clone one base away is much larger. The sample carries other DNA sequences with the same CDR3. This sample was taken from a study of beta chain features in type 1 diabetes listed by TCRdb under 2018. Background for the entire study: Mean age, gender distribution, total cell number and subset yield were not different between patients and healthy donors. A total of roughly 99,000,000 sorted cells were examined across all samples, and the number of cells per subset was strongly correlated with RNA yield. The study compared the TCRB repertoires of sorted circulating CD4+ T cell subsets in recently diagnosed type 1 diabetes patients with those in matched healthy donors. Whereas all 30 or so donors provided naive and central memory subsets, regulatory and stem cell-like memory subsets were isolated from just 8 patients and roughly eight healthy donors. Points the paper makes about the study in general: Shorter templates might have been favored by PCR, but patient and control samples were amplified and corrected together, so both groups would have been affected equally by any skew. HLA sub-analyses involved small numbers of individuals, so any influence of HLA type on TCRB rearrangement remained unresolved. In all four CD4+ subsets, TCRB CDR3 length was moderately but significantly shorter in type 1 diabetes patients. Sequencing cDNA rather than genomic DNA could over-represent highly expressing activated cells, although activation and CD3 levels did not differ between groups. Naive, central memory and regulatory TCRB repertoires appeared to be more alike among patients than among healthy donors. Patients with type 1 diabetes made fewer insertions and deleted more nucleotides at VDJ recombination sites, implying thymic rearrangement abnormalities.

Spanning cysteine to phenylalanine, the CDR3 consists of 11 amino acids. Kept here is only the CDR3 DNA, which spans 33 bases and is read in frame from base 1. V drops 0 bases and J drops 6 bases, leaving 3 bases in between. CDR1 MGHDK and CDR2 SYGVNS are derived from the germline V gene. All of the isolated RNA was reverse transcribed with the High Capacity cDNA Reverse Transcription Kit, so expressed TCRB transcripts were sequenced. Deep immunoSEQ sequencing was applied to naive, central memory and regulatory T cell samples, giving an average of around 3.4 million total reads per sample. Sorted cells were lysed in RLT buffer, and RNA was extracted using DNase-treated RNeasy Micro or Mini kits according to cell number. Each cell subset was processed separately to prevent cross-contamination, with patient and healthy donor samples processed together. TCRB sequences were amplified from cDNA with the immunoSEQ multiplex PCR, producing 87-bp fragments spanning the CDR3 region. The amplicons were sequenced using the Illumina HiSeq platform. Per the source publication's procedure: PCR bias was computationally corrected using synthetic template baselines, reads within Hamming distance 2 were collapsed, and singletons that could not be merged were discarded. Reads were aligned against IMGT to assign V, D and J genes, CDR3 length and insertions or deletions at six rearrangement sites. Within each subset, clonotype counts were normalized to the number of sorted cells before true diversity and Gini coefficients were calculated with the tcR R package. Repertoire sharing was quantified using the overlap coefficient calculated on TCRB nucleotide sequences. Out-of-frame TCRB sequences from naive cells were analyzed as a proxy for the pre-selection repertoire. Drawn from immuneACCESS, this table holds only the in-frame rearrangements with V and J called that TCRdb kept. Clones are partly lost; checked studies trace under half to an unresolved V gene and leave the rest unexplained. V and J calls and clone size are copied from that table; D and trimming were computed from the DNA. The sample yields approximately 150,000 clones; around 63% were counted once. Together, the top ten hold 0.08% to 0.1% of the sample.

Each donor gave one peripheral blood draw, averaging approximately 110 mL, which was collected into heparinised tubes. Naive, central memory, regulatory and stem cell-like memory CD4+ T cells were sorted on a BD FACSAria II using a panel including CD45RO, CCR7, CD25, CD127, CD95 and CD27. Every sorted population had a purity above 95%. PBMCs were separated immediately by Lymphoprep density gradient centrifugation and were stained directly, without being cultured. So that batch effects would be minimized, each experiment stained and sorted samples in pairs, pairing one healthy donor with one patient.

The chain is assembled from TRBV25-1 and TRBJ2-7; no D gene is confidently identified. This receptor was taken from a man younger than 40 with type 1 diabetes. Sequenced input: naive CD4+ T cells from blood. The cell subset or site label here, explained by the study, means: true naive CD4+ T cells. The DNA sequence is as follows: TGTGCCAGCAGTGAATACCGCGAGCAGTACTTC. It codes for CASSEYREQYF.